This T cell receptor (beta chain) emerged from a study of T cell clusters in autoimmune cytopenias. Study in general: TRB sequencing had a median approximately 50,000 reads and about 2,500 distinct clonotypes per sample.

Overall study results and limits: Healthy donors had roughly 3-fold more exclusive TRB clusters than active autoimmune hepatitis patients. TRB repertoire shifts in secondary cytopenia and chronic lymphocytic leukemia mostly reflected lymphoma, not autoimmunity.

From germline, CDR1 is KGHSH and CDR2 LQKENI. The CDR3 contains 13 residues. TRB was amplified by touch-down multiplex PCR, primer pools A and B combined. Reanalyzing the multiplex PCR reads, TCRdb keeps one entry per CDR3 protein, without DNA. The table for this sample gives 5,500 to 8,500 distinct CDR3 sequences. TRB amplification used 200 to 250 ng of peripheral blood genomic DNA. With respect to this clonotype: Its antigen remains unknown.

The sequenced sample consisted of peripheral blood. The receptor was derived from a human donor with an autoimmune cytopenia or autoimmune hepatitis (not recorded which). The chain is built from TRBV18 and TRBJ1-2. This CDR3 reads CASSPGQWSGYTF.